These 26 T cell receptor beta chains originate from one sample sequenced in a study of cytomegalovirus exposure and HLA in healthy donors. Primers included in the PCR were 60 Vbeta and 13 Jbeta primers. Generated by immunoSEQ multiplex PCR, the TCRdb table keeps only in-frame clones and is missing some. The table records roughly 150,000 clones, about 72% of them present only once. Sequenced material: PBMCs. The source of these receptors is a man aged 40-50 years in good health and CMV-seronegative.

The J gene is TRBJ1-1, the V gene TRBV18; 7 bases align to TRBD1. The CDR3 has 14 amino acids. Germline-derived CDR1 and CDR2 are KGHSH and LQKENI. The ends lost 5 bases at V and 11 bases at J; junction bases unmatched: 14. This CDR3 is CASSALDRESAAFF. The CDR3 region has the DNA TGTGCCAGCTCAGCACTCGACAGGGAGAGTGCGGCTTTCTTT.

V gene TRBV5-4 combines with J gene TRBJ1-1, with 7 bases aligning to TRBD1. CDR3 length: 13 amino acids. The J segment lost 4 bases and the V segment lost 2 bases, leaving 2 bases of the junction unmatched. From germline, CDR1 is SGHNT and CDR2 YYREEE (reference sequence). CDR3 in DNA: TGTGCCAGCAGCTTTCCAGGGGGCACTGAAGCTTTCTTT. The encoded protein is CASSFPGGTEAFF.

The J gene is TRBJ2-7, the V gene TRBV4-3; 12 nucleotides match TRBD2. CDR3 length: 18 residues. With 0 bases clipped from V and 1 base from J, the junction kept 7 bases outside the gene matches. Per the germline V gene, CDR1 is LGHNA and CDR2 is YSLEER. The CDR3 coding sequence is TGCGCCAGCAGCCAAGATCTAGCGGGGGGGGCGGGGTCCTACGAGCAGTACTTC. It yields the protein CASSQDLAGGAGSYEQYF.

This clone has a handful of counts. The chain employs TRBV4-1 and TRBJ1-1; weak D call: TRBD1 (5 bases). The CDR3 has 14 residues. Germline CDR1 MGHRA, CDR2 YSYEKL. V lost 0 bases, J lost 10 bases, and 15 bases lay in between. CDR3 DNA: TGCGCCAGCAGCCAAGATTGGGTTGGAAGGGGAGCTTTCTTT. This gives the protein CASSQDWVGRGAFF.

V and J are TRBV5-1 and TRBJ2-5, with 10 bases fitting TRBD1. Germline CDR1 is SGHRS and CDR2 is YFSETQ. CDR3 size: 16 residues. J lost 5 bases, V lost 4 bases, and 11 bases had no gene match. The CDR3 nucleotides read TGCGCCAGCAGCCTGGGTGGGACAGGGGAAATGGAGACCCAGTACTTC. It is translated as CASSLGGTGEMETQYF.

This clone has just a few counts. The chain carries TRBV9 and TRBJ1-3; unclear D gene. The CDR3 length is 14 residues. Germline-derived CDR1 and CDR2 are SGDLS and YYNGEE. Trimming took 0 bases from V and 2 from J, leaving 6 bases between them. The CDR3, as DNA: TGTGCCAGCAGCGTAGCCCTAGCTGGAAACACCATATATTTT. The encoded protein is CASSVALAGNTIYF.

This chain connects TRBV2 to TRBJ2-7; 11 positions agree with TRBD1. The V segment lost 3 bases and the J segment 6 bases; nucleotides outside the gene matches: 4. Germline V CDR1 and CDR2: SNHLY, FYNNEI. The CDR3 sequence is 14 residues long. The CDR3 sequence is CASSERTGGAEQYF. The CDR3 DNA reads TGTGCCAGCAGTGAGCGGACAGGGGGCGCCGAGCAGTACTTC.

The gene calls are TRBV29-1 and TRBJ1-4, with unresolved D. This CDR3 contains 15 residues. Germline V gives CDR1 SQVTM, CDR2 ANQGSEA. V was cut by 1 base and J by 3 bases, with 12 bases left in between. The chain's CDR3 is CSVEGGNAANEKLFF. The CDR3 DNA reads TGCAGCGTTGAAGGAGGGAATGCGGCTAATGAAAAACTGTTTTTT.

The genes are TRBV5-1 and TRBJ1-5; 9 bases map to TRBD1. This CDR3 contains 16 residues. Germline V gives CDR1 SGHRS, CDR2 YFSETQ. V dropped 4 bases and J dropped 6; count of bases not matched to a gene: 11. The chain's CDR3 is CASSLGQGSGAQPQHF. The CDR3, as DNA: TGCGCCAGCAGCCTCGGACAGGGGTCGGGCGCTCAGCCCCAGCATTTT.

The J gene is TRBJ2-2, the V gene TRBV28, with a tentative D call TRBD1 (6 bases). V was clipped by 5 bases and J by 4 bases, with 14 bases between them. The germline CDR1 and CDR2 sequences are MDHEN and SYDVKM. This CDR3 is built from 15 residues. In DNA, the CDR3 is TGTGCCAGCAGTGTTCCGGGACAACGCACCGGGGAGCTGTTTTTT. This codes for CASSVPGQRTGELFF.

This chain connects TRBV6-1 to TRBJ1-1; D unresolved. Germline CDR1 and CDR2: MNHNS and SASEGT. The ends were cut back, 5 bases at V and 0 bases at J, with 7 bases in the middle. The CDR3 is 13 residues long. In DNA, the CDR3 is TGTGCCAGCAGTTGGACTGTGAACACTGAAGCTTTCTTT. Translation: CASSWTVNTEAFF.

A note on this clone: Compared with germline, one end of the junction differs, possibly owing to a read error. The rearrangement links TRBV7-9 to TRBJ1-5; D is perhaps TRBD1 (6 bases). Germline CDR1 reads SEHNR; CDR2 reads FQNEAQ (reference sequence). The CDR3 runs 14 residues. Here the CDR3 reads CASSLAQGYQPQNF. Here the CDR3 DNA reads TGTGCCAGCAGCTTAGCACAGGGATATCAGCCCCAGAATTTT.

This clone was found once. This chain links TRBV14 with TRBJ1-1, with D maybe TRBD1 (5 bases). Germline lookup yields CDR1 SGHDN and CDR2 FVKESK. The CDR3 extends over 13 amino acids. Trimming took off 3 bases at V and 9 bases at J, with 14 bases between the two ends. The CDR3 protein is CASSQADRGKAFF. The CDR3 DNA reads TGTGCCAGCAGCCAGGCTGACAGAGGTAAAGCTTTCTTT. The full variable domain, completed using reference TRBV14 and TRBJ1-1, is EAGVTQFPSHSVIEKGQTVTLRCDPISGHDNLYWYRRVMGKEIKFLLHFVKESKQDESGMPNNRFLAERTGGTYSTLKVQPAELEDSGVYFCASSQADRGKAFFGQGTRLTVV.

This rearrangement joins TRBV12-5 to TRBJ2-5; 8 bases align to TRBD2. Per the germline V gene, CDR1 is LGHNT and CDR2 is FRNRAP. The CDR3 extends over 16 amino acids. With V trimmed by 7 bases and J by 5 bases, 15 bases remained unmatched. The CDR3 DNA is TGTGCTAGTGCCAAAGGTCAAGCGGGAGCAGGCGAGACCCAGTACTTC. Translation: CASAKGQAGAGETQYF.

The chain is built from TRBV28 and TRBJ1-1; the D gene is possibly TRBD1 (5 bases). Germline V gene sequence: CDR1 MDHEN, CDR2 SYDVKM. Trimming shortened V by 0 bases and J by 1 base, and 9 bases separated the two germline ends. CDR3 size: 15 residues. CDR3: CASSLWGDRNTEAFF. CDR3 DNA: TGTGCCAGCAGTTTATGGGGCGACAGGAACACTGAAGCTTTCTTT.

The chain employs TRBV2 and TRBJ2-5, with 16 bases aligning to TRBD2. J was trimmed by 5 bases and V by 6 bases; bases with no gene match: 6. Germline CDR1 is SNHLY and CDR2 is FYNNEI. The CDR3 covers 16 residues. Written as DNA, the CDR3 is TGTGCCAGCAGGGGACTAGCGGGGGGGACCACGGAGACCCAGTACTTC. It translates to CASRGLAGGTTETQYF.

This clone has a count of ten or more. The rearrangement uses TRBV6-1 and TRBJ1-1; 8 nucleotides agree with TRBD1. Losses at the gene ends were 2 bases for V and 4 bases for J; bases not matched to a gene: 6. The CDR3 consists of 15 residues. CDR1 is MNHNS and CDR2 is SASEGT in the germline V gene. Here the CDR3 DNA reads TGTGCCAGCAGTGAAAGTACAGGGGGAGGCACTGAAGCTTTCTTT. Amino acids: CASSESTGGGTEAFF.

The DNA for the CDR3 is TGTGCCAGTAGTATGGCTGGGCGTAAAATACTCTTTTTT. Protein sequence: CASSMAGRKILFF. The genes are TRBV19 and TRBJ1-4; D is undetermined. The V gene's germline CDR1 is LNHDA and CDR2 SQIVND (reference sequence). V lost 3 bases, J lost 17 bases, and 19 bases lay in between. The CDR3 is made up of 13 amino acids. Looking up the rest from reference TRBV19 and TRBJ1-4 gives the full variable domain: DGGITQSPKYLFRKEGQNVTLSCEQNLNHDAMYWYRQDPGQGLRLIYYSQIVNDFQKGDIAEGYSVSREKKESFPLTVTSAQKNPTAFYLCASSMAGRKILFFGSGTQLSVL.

The chain couples TRBV30 to TRBJ1-5; 12 bases agree with TRBD1. The trim removed 2 bases at V and 2 bases at J, leaving 7 bases unmatched. The CDR3 is 17 residues long. CDR1 and CDR2 (germline): GTSNPN, SVGIG (reference sequence). DNA for the CDR3: TGTGCCTGGAGTCGGGACAGGGGGCTTTTGGGCAATCAGCCCCAGCATTTT. Amino acid sequence: CAWSRDRGLLGNQPQHF. Full variable domain (outside the CDR3, taken from reference TRBV30 and TRBJ1-5): SQTIHQWPATLVQPVGSPLSLECTVEGTSNPNLYWYRQAAGRGLQLLFYSVGIGQISSEVPQNLSASRPQDRQFILSSKKLLLSDSGFYLCAWSRDRGLLGNQPQHFGDGTRLSIL.

The rearrangement uses TRBV19 and TRBJ2-5; 12 bases fit TRBD1. The CDR3 is 14 amino acids. Per germline, CDR1 LNHDA and CDR2 SQIVND (reference sequence). Trimming cost V 10 bases and J 5 bases; bases outside gene matches: 8. The CDR3 region has the DNA TGTGCCACGTCCGGGACAGGGGGCTGGGAGACCCAGTACTTC. It specifies CATSGTGGWETQYF.

This clone showed up just a few times. The chain recombines TRBV6-5 with TRBJ1-2; tentative D call: TRBD1 (6 bases). Per the germline V gene, CDR1 is MNHEY and CDR2 is SVGAGI. CDR3 length: 13 amino acids. Trimming pared 5 bases from V and 4 bases from J, leaving 11 bases between. The CDR3 bases are TGTGCCAGCAGTGGGGGGGCAGGCTATGGCTACACCTTC. Its translation: CASSGGAGYGYTF.

This clone came up a few times. The rearrangement uses TRBV6-5 and TRBJ2-7; no clear D gene. This CDR3 has 12 residues. V dropped 6 bases and J dropped 6 bases, with 12 bases sitting between them. Germline V CDR1 and CDR2: MNHEY, SVGAGI. The CDR3 DNA follows: TGTGCCAGCAGGGGCCTGGATCGCGAGCAGTACTTC. Encoded protein: CASRGLDREQYF.

The chain is built from TRBV7-3 and TRBJ2-3; TRBD2 matches 8 bases. The germline V gene encodes CDR1 SGHTA and CDR2 FQGTGA. The CDR3 totals 16 residues. J was trimmed by 6 bases and V by 4 bases; bases with no gene match: 12. In DNA, the CDR3 is TGTGCCAGCAGCTCCAAAGCGGGGGCCCCCCCGGATACGCAGTATTTT. Amino acids: CASSSKAGAPPDTQYF.

V usage is TRBV5-1 and J usage is TRBJ2-3; 9 nucleotides agree with TRBD1. The length of the CDR3 is 16 residues. Germline trimming cut 2 bases from V and 2 bases from J; bases unmatched to any gene: 6. CDR1 is SGHRS and CDR2 is YFSETQ in the germline V gene. CDR3: CASSLNRGRITDTQYF. The CDR3 bases are TGCGCCAGCAGCTTAAACAGGGGGCGCATCACAGATACGCAGTATTTT.

The V call is TRBV5-4, the J call TRBJ2-5; unclear D gene. CDR3 length: 13 amino acids. V gave up 0 bases and J gave up 6 bases, with 9 bases separating them. Germline V gene data show CDR1 as SGHNT and CDR2 as YYREEE (reference sequence). The CDR3 region is CASSLVSSQTQYF. For the CDR3, the DNA is TGTGCCAGCAGCTTGGTTAGCAGCCAGACCCAGTACTTC. Full variable domain (outside the CDR3, taken from reference TRBV5-4 and TRBJ2-5): ETGVTQSPTHLIKTRGQQVTLRCSSQSGHNTVSWYQQALGQGPQFIFQYYREEENGRGNFPPRFSGLQFPNYSSELNVNALELDDSALYLCASSLVSSQTQYFGPGTRLLVL.

The chain links TRBV5-1 to TRBJ1-2, with D perhaps TRBD1 (6 bases). V lost 4 bases to trimming and J lost 3 bases, with 19 bases between them. Per germline, CDR1 SGHRS and CDR2 YFSETQ. The CDR3 length is 16 residues. The CDR3 nucleotides are TGCGCCAGCAGCCCCGCCGGGGGGGGGCGCGACTATGGCTACACCTTC. It encodes CASSPAGGGRDYGYTF.